This T cell receptor beta chain derives from a study of OX40 agonist ivuxolimab in advanced cancers. Broader study findings: There were also nonresponders showing low normalized T-cell clonal expansion. At doses 0.1 to 3.0 mg/kg, CD4+ and CD8+ clones expanded.

Sequencing used immunoSEQ multiplex PCR; TCRdb keeps in-frame clones, though not all of them. The sample lists 20,000 to 25,000 clones; roughly three quarters were seen once. This clone was seen a handful of times. Its target is not known. V dropped 6 bases and J dropped 1 base, with 9 bases sitting between them. There are 14 residues in the CDR3. CDR1 LNHDA and CDR2 SQIVND come from the germline V gene (reference sequence). The rearrangement uses TRBV19 and TRBJ1-4; D unclear. This material consisted of CD4+ or CD8+ T cells sorted from blood, taken in a trial of the OX40 agonist ivuxolimab. The sequence was collected from an adult with an advanced solid tumor such as melanoma, head and neck, liver or kidney cancer. CDR3 in DNA: TGTGCCAGTAGCGACACGGGAACTAATGAAAAACTGTTTTTT. It codes for CASSDTGTNEKLFF.